The 11 T cell receptor beta chains listed next were all sequenced from one sample in a study of a mutant IDH1 vaccine in newly diagnosed glioma. Method: immunoSEQ multiplex PCR; TCRdb's copy keeps in-frame clones and lacks some. The sample carries about 88,000 clones, 82% recorded once. Time point indicated: baseline, week 1 (first vaccination visit). Treatment described: pre-vaccination baseline after standard-of-care therapy. This specimen was PBMCs, taken from a glioma patient treated with radiotherapy, temozolomide or both. The receptors stem from a man in his forties with glioma. Some clones in this sample may be carry-over from other donors' samples.

The chain links TRBV4-2 to TRBJ2-7; D may be TRBD1 (7 bases). From germline, CDR1 is LGHNA and CDR2 YNFKEQ. V was trimmed by 1 base and J by 4 bases, leaving 11 bases between them. The CDR3 is made up of 14 amino acids. Here the CDR3 reads CASSQAQGGYEQYF. DNA for the CDR3: TGTGCCAGCAGCCAAGCCCAGGGGGGTTACGAGCAGTACTTC.

The chain is built from TRBV6-6 and TRBJ2-7, with D possibly called TRBD1 or TRBD2 (5 bases each). V dropped 6 bases and J dropped 3 bases, with 21 bases sitting between them. Germline V gives CDR1 MNHNY, CDR2 SVGAGI (reference sequence). CDR3 length: 16 residues. The CDR3 coding sequence is TGTGCCAGCAGCTCCGCCCCAGGGACCCGGAACTACGAGCAGTACTTC. This sequence encodes CASSSAPGTRNYEQYF.

A note on this clone: Within the sample, other DNA sequences also encode this same CDR3. The V and J genes are TRBV5-1 and TRBJ2-7; 8 bases align to TRBD2. Looked up from germline, CDR1 is SGHRS and CDR2 is YFSETQ. There are 13 residues in the CDR3. Trimming removed 5 bases from V and 3 bases from J; junction bases left unmatched: 4. CDR3: CASSRGGNYEQYF. The DNA of the CDR3 is TGCGCCAGCAGTCGGGGGGGGAACTACGAGCAGTACTTC. Based on the CDR3 plus reference TRBV5-1 and TRBJ2-7, the full variable domain is KAGVTQTPRYLIKTRGQQVTLSCSPISGHRSVSWYQQTPGQGLQFLFEYFSETQRNKGNFPGRFSGRQFSNSRSEMNVSTLELGDSALYLCASSRGGNYEQYFGPGTRLTVT.

The rearrangement uses TRBV4-1 and TRBJ1-5; D is possibly TRBD1 (5 bases). Deletions cut 1 base from V and 0 bases from J, with 7 bases between. This CDR3 has 15 amino acids. Germline values: CDR1 MGHRA, CDR2 YSYEKL. The DNA for the CDR3 is TGCGCCAGCAGCCAAGGACAGCATAGCAATCAGCCCCAGCATTTT. This translates into CASSQGQHSNQPQHF.

As regards this clone: One end of the junction fails to match germline, which may point to a read error. V usage is TRBV29-1 and J usage is TRBJ2-7; the match to TRBD2 covers 12 bases. Per germline, CDR1 SQVTM and CDR2 ANQGSEA. CDR3 length: 15 amino acids. The CDR3, as DNA: TGCAGCGTTGAAGATGTAACTAGCGGGGGGTACGGGCAGTACTTC. It codes for CSVEDVTSGGYGQYF.

V is TRBV5-1 and J is TRBJ2-3; D perhaps matches TRBD1 (5 bases). V was clipped by 0 bases and J by 1 base, with 9 bases between them. The CDR3 is 15 residues long. The germline CDR1 and CDR2 sequences are SGHRS and YFSETQ. The DNA of the CDR3 is TGCGCCAGCAGCTTGGTTACAGGAGGCACAGATACGCAGTATTTT. It translates to CASSLVTGGTDTQYF.

This rearrangement joins TRBV29-1 to TRBJ1-1, with D hard to call. CDR3 length: 13 amino acids. CDR1 and CDR2 (germline): SQVTM, ANQGSEA. Trimming shortened V by 5 bases and J by 0 bases, and 10 bases separated the two germline ends. The CDR3 DNA follows: TGCAGCGTTCGGCCGCTCCTGAACACTGAAGCTTTCTTT. This encodes CSVRPLLNTEAFF. Full variable domain (rest looked up from reference TRBV29-1 and TRBJ1-1): SAVISQKPSRDICQRGTSLTIQCQVDSQVTMMFWYRQQPGQSLTLIATANQGSEATYESGFVIDKFPISRPNLTFSTLTVSNMSPEDSSIYLCSVRPLLNTEAFFGQGTRLTVV.

The V gene is TRBV5-4, the J gene TRBJ2-5, with D unclear. CDR1 and CDR2 (germline): SGHNT, YYREEE (reference sequence). CDR3 length: 16 amino acids. The V gene lost 4 bases and the J gene lost 4 bases, with 20 bases spanning the gap. In DNA form, the CDR3 reads TGTGCCAGCAGCCCTACCCTCTCCGGGCCCAGAGAGACCCAGTACTTC. Residues: CASSPTLSGPRETQYF.

CDR3 region: CASSTSGGGNYGYTF. The CDR3 coding sequence is TGTGCCAGCAGCACCTCGGGAGGGGGTAACTATGGCTACACCTTC. The V and J genes are TRBV5-4 and TRBJ1-2; D possibly corresponds to TRBD1 (6 bases). CDR1 and CDR2 from the germline V gene are SGHNT and YYREEE (reference sequence). This CDR3 comprises 15 residues. The V end was cut by 4 bases, the J end by 1 base, with 14 bases between.

The chain employs TRBV5-5 and TRBJ1-3, with D unclear. This CDR3 comprises 16 residues. V was trimmed by 1 base and J by 2 bases, leaving 13 bases between them. Germline-derived CDR1 and CDR2 are SGHKS and YYEKEE (reference sequence). The chain's CDR3 is CASSLSRTDTGNTIYF. CDR3 sequence (DNA): TGTGCCAGCAGCTTGTCGAGGACGGATACTGGAAACACCATATATTTT.

The V and J genes are TRBV7-2 and TRBJ2-5, with 14 bases fitting TRBD2. V dropped 5 bases and J dropped 0; count of bases not matched to a gene: 8. The CDR3 loop spans 18 amino acids. Per the germline V gene, CDR1 is SGHTA and CDR2 is FQGNSA. The DNA for the CDR3 is TGTGCCAGCAGCCTAGGACTAGCGGGGGGCCTCAACCAAGAGACCCAGTACTTC. Encoded protein: CASSLGLAGGLNQETQYF.